This T cell receptor beta chain was recorded in a study of CD8+CD57+ T cells in acquired aplastic anemia. Study details: Sorted CD4+ and CD8+ cells gave a mean 3.2 ug DNA, range 0.2 to 27.4 ug. Findings and caveats of the study: Researchers report that approximately 28 CD8+ CDR3 sequences appeared in both patients and controls.

This CDR3 region has 16 residues. V shed 1 base and J 5 bases; nucleotides not matched to a gene: 6. Germline V lookup: CDR1 SGHVS, CDR2 FQNEAQ. Researchers used genomic DNA as the template to profile TCR beta VDJ and CDR3. From the reads, TCRdb called clonotypes with MiXCR, one entry per CDR3 protein. The sample shows 150,000 or so distinct CDR3 sequences, 50% to 75% of them seen only once. Regarding this clonotype: Its target is unknown.

Source material: sorted CD4+, CD8+, or CD8+CD57+ T cells (not recorded which) from PBMCs. The TCR sequence derives from a human donor in good health. This chain connects TRBV7-8 to TRBJ2-3; 10 bases agree with TRBD2. In DNA form, the CDR3 reads TGTGCCAGCAGCTTAGGGCTAGCGGGGGTGGGAGATACGCAGTATTTT. Its translation is CASSLGLAGVGDTQYF. Full variable domain (rest looked up from reference TRBV7-8 and TRBJ2-3): GAGVSQSPRYKVAKRGQDVALRCDPISGHVSLFWYQQALGQGPEFLTYFQNEAQLDKSGLPSDRFFAERPEGSVSTLKIQRTQQEDSAVYLCASSLGLAGVGDTQYFGPGTRLTVL.